One and the same sample provided the 25 T cell receptor beta chains below, sequenced in a study of T cells after yellow fever vaccination. TCRdb re-derived calls from the 5' RACE reads in MiXCR, one entry per CDR3 protein. The table has 200,000 to 300,000 distinct CDR3 sequences, 6.5% to 7.5% seen once. Here the sequenced sample was CD4+ T cells sorted from PBMCs, taken on the day of the yellow fever booster vaccination. The receptors originated from a young man who received the YFV17D yellow fever vaccine.

The chain employs TRBV20-1 and TRBJ2-1, with 8 bases matching TRBD2. V lost 3 bases and J lost 7; bases outside the gene matches: 5. This CDR3 region has 13 residues. CDR1 DFQATT and CDR2 SNEGSKA come from the germline V gene (reference sequence). This CDR3 is CSASGRAINEQFF. The CDR3, as DNA: TGCAGTGCTAGCGGGAGGGCCATAAATGAGCAGTTCTTC.

The CDR3 is CASSFQSGNAKNIQYF. CDR3 sequence (DNA): TGTGCCAGCAGCTTTCAAAGCGGGAACGCCAAAAACATTCAGTACTTC. The chain couples TRBV7-2 to TRBJ2-4; 7 positions agree with TRBD2. CDR1 SGHTA and CDR2 FQGNSA come from the germline V gene. Trimming took 3 bases from V and 1 from J; bases not matched to a gene: 6. The CDR3 spans 16 residues.

This clonotype was seen many times. The chain recombines TRBV20-1 with TRBJ2-4; weak D call: TRBD1 (6 bases). The CDR3 is made up of 15 amino acids. Germline CDR1 DFQATT, CDR2 SNEGSKA (reference sequence). Deletions cut 5 bases from V and 2 bases from J, with 16 bases between. As DNA, the CDR3 is TGCAGTGCTTTCAACAGGGAAAAGTCCAAAAACATTCAGTACTTC. It translates to CSAFNREKSKNIQYF.

This clonotype was detected ten times or more. DNA of the CDR3: TGCAGTGCTAGTGGCCGGACCTACAATGAGCAGTTCTTC. Its translation: CSASGRTYNEQFF. The chain combines TRBV20-1 with TRBJ2-1; D is unresolved. V was cut by 3 bases and J by 2 bases, with 8 bases left in between. Germline assignment: CDR1 DFQATT and CDR2 SNEGSKA (reference sequence). The CDR3 is 13 amino acids.

The chain recombines TRBV20-1 with TRBJ1-1; D is ambiguous. This CDR3 spans 11 amino acids. Between the trimmed V and J ends, which lost 3 bases and 5 bases, there was a span of 7 bases. The germline CDR1 and CDR2 sequences are DFQATT and SNEGSKA (reference sequence). The CDR3 sequence is CSASLYTEAFF. The CDR3 DNA reads TGCAGTGCTAGCCTTTATACTGAAGCTTTCTTT.

The chain carries TRBV5-1 and TRBJ2-7; tentatively, D is TRBD2 (5 bases). This CDR3 has 16 residues. Deletions cut 4 bases from V and 5 bases from J, with 22 bases between. Germline CDR1 is SGHRS and CDR2 is YFSETQ. This chain's CDR3 is CASSPELAAVRDEQYF. The CDR3 nucleotides are TGCGCCAGCAGCCCGGAGCTAGCAGCCGTGCGAGACGAGCAGTACTTC.

This chain links TRBV20-1 with TRBJ1-1; D unclear. V was clipped by 3 bases and J by 11 bases, with 19 bases between them. The CDR3 is 13 amino acids. The germline CDR1 and CDR2 sequences are DFQATT and SNEGSKA (reference sequence). The CDR3 is CSASIQFPTRAFF. The CDR3 region has the DNA TGCAGTGCTAGTATCCAGTTCCCTACTAGGGCTTTCTTT.

The CDR3 reads CASSLIGAGQDTQYF. DNA of the CDR3: TGTGCCAGCAGCTTAATCGGCGCCGGGCAAGATACGCAGTATTTT. J is TRBJ2-3 and V is TRBV11-2; D unclear. CDR1 and CDR2 (germline): SGHAT, FQNNGV. V was cut by 2 bases and J by 5 bases, with 14 bases left in between. CDR3 length: 15 residues.

This clonotype was picked up many times. The chain couples TRBV7-2 to TRBJ2-1; D gene uncertain. V was clipped by 2 bases and J by 5 bases, with 7 bases between them. This CDR3 region has 13 residues. Germline V gene data show CDR1 as SGHTA and CDR2 as FQGNSA. The CDR3 sequence: CASSLNRDNEQFF. The CDR3, as DNA: TGTGCCAGCAGCTTAAATCGGGACAATGAGCAGTTCTTC.

Remarks on this clonotype: A much larger clone lies a single base off, so this may be a read error. The CDR3 protein is CASSSISGTYEQYF. The CDR3 nucleotides read TGCGCCAGCAGCTCTATTAGCGGGACCTACGAGCAGTACTTC. The rearrangement links TRBV4-1 to TRBJ2-7; TRBD2 matches 8 bases. V gave up 5 bases and J gave up 2 bases; unmatched junction bases: 5. Per the germline V gene, CDR1 is MGHRA and CDR2 is YSYEKL. The CDR3 is 14 amino acids.

This clonotype turned up a few times. The rearrangement uses TRBV3-1 and TRBJ1-1; D is perhaps TRBD1 (5 bases). This CDR3 spans 16 amino acids. Germline V gene sequence: CDR1 LGHDT, CDR2 YNNKEL (reference sequence). V was clipped by 0 bases and J by 1 base, with 12 bases between them. The CDR3 DNA reads TGTGCCAGCAGCCAAGAGACCCTGACAGCGAACACTGAAGCTTTCTTT. This codes for CASSQETLTANTEAFF.

The genes are TRBV7-9 and TRBJ2-1, with TRBD2 as a possible D gene (5 bases). This CDR3 spans 13 amino acids. Germline assignment: CDR1 SEHNR and CDR2 FQNEAQ (reference sequence). Trimming pared 4 bases from V and 5 bases from J, leaving 9 bases between. CDR3 loop: CASSSSGNNEQFF. The CDR3 DNA reads as TGTGCCAGCAGCTCATCGGGGAACAATGAGCAGTTCTTC.

This clonotype was counted at least ten times. V and J are TRBV18 and TRBJ1-5; maybe TRBD1 (5 bases). The CDR3 is 14 residues long. The germline V gene has CDR1 KGHSH and CDR2 LQKENI. Trimming pared 2 bases from V and 6 bases from J, leaving 11 bases between. CDR3 bases: TGTGCCAGCTCACCAGATTTGGGGGGTCAGCCCCAGCATTTT. This codes for CASSPDLGGQPQHF.

The chain employs TRBV5-1 and TRBJ2-1, with unresolved D. The CDR3 has 14 amino acids. Germline CDR1 reads SGHRS; CDR2 reads YFSETQ. Trimming stripped 0 bases from V and 7 bases from J, with 11 bases between. In DNA, the CDR3 is TGCGCCAGCAGCTTGGAGGTGGAAGGGAATGAGCAGTTCTTC. It is translated as CASSLEVEGNEQFF.

In its sample, this clonotype was seen many times. The chain combines TRBV6-2 or TRBV6-3 with TRBJ2-1, with TRBD2 matching 7 bases. The CDR3 runs 13 residues. Germline-derived CDR1 and CDR2 are MNHEY and SVGEGT. Germline trimming cut 5 bases from V and 7 bases from J; bases unmatched to any gene: 5. The CDR3 nucleotides are TGTGCCAGCAGTCAAGGGCGGGAGAATGAGCAGTTCTTC. Protein product: CASSQGRENEQFF.

This clonotype was observed a handful of times. The rearrangement links TRBV6-5 to TRBJ2-3, with D maybe TRBD2 (6 bases). V was trimmed by 2 bases and J by 0 bases, leaving 9 bases between them. CDR1 is MNHEY, CDR2 SVGAGI, per germline. This CDR3 has 15 residues. The CDR3 DNA reads as TGTGCCAGCAGTTACGGAGGGTTGAGCACAGATACGCAGTATTTT. This translates into CASSYGGLSTDTQYF.

The table lists this clonotype with a few counts. This chain links TRBV21-1 with TRBJ2-1; TRBD2 was called by the table and not checked on the DNA. TRBV21-1 is labeled a pseudogene. The CDR3 runs 15 residues. Written as DNA, the CDR3 is TGTGCCAGCACCCTAAGAGGGACTAGCGTCAATGAGCAGTTCTTC. This codes for CASTLRGTSVNEQFF.

This clonotype was seen ten or more times. V usage is TRBV18 and J usage is TRBJ2-5; D possibly matches TRBD1 or TRBD2 (5 bases each). V lost 8 bases, J lost 0 bases, and 13 bases lay in between. This CDR3 has 14 residues. The germline V gene has CDR1 KGHSH and CDR2 LQKENI. CDR3 coding DNA: TGTGCCAGCGCACTAGGGACCAACCAAGAGACCCAGTACTTC. Encoded protein: CASALGTNQETQYF. The full variable domain, its missing parts supplied by reference TRBV18 and TRBJ2-5, is NAGVMQNPRHLVRRRGQEARLRCSPMKGHSHVYWYRQLPEEGLKFMVYLQKENIIDESGMPKERFSAEFPKEGPSILRIQQVVRGDSAAYFCASALGTNQETQYFGPGTRLLVL.

The sample holds many counts of this clonotype. The J gene is TRBJ2-4, the V gene TRBV5-1; the match to TRBD2 covers 13 bases. Germline loops: CDR1 SGHRS, CDR2 YFSETQ. This CDR3 comprises 20 residues. Trimming took 2 bases from V and 1 from J; bases not matched to a gene: 12. CDR3 in amino acids: CASSLGTSGTQLGAKNIQYF. In DNA form, the CDR3 reads TGCGCCAGCAGCTTAGGGACTAGCGGGACTCAACTTGGGGCCAAAAACATTCAGTACTTC.

The rearrangement joins TRBV20-1 to TRBJ2-1, with 8 bases lining up with TRBD1. The CDR3 consists of 13 residues. J was trimmed by 8 bases and V by 5 bases; bases with no gene match: 8. In germline, CDR1 is DFQATT, CDR2 SNEGSKA (reference sequence). CDR3 nucleotide sequence: TGCAGTGCTTTCCGCCCAGGGGGCGATGAGCAGTTCTTC. This gives the protein CSAFRPGGDEQFF.

The rearrangement uses TRBV20-1 and TRBJ2-5, with D perhaps matching TRBD2 (6 bases). Germline V gene sequence: CDR1 DFQATT, CDR2 SNEGSKA (reference sequence). V was cut by 6 bases and J by 4 bases, with 15 bases left in between. The CDR3 contains 13 residues. CDR3 in DNA: TGCAGTGCCAATAGCGGTAGGAGAGAGACCCAGTACTTC. Translating gives CSANSGRRETQYF.

This clonotype was seen many times. This rearrangement joins TRBV5-1 to TRBJ1-1, with D unresolved. Germline CDR1 is SGHRS and CDR2 is YFSETQ. Trimming left V 5 bases short and J 1 base short, with 9 bases between. This CDR3 is 13 amino acids long. CDR3 residues: CASRRRENTEAFF. CDR3 in DNA: TGCGCCAGCAGGAGGAGGGAGAACACTGAAGCTTTCTTT.

The V gene is TRBV10-3, the J gene TRBJ2-7, with 11 bases that match TRBD2. This CDR3 is built from 14 residues. Germline assignment: CDR1 ENHRY and CDR2 SYGVKD. Trimming took 8 bases from V and 3 from J; bases not matched to a gene: 6. The CDR3 DNA sequence: TGTGCCATCCGTCCCGGGACTAGCGGCTACGAGCAGTACTTC. It is translated as CAIRPGTSGYEQYF.

The CDR3 loop is CASSLGVAGYNEQFF. The CDR3 bases are TGTGCCAGCAGCCTTGGTGTAGCGGGGTACAATGAGCAGTTCTTC. The chain joins TRBV3-1 to TRBJ2-1, with 8 bases identical to TRBD2. V lost 4 bases to trimming and J lost 4 bases; unmatched junction nucleotides: 6. The CDR3 has 15 amino acids. The germline gives CDR1 LGHDT, CDR2 YNNKEL (reference sequence).

The chain employs TRBV6-2 or TRBV6-3 and TRBJ1-2; 10 nucleotides agree with TRBD1. After removal of 0 bases from V and 8 bases from J, the junction contained 9 bases not matched to a gene. This CDR3 has 16 residues. CDR1 is MNHEY and CDR2 is SVGEGT in the germline V gene. The CDR3 DNA is TGTGCCAGCAGTTACTCGGGGGACAGGGGAACCTCCGGCTACACCTTC. This translates into CASSYSGDRGTSGYTF.